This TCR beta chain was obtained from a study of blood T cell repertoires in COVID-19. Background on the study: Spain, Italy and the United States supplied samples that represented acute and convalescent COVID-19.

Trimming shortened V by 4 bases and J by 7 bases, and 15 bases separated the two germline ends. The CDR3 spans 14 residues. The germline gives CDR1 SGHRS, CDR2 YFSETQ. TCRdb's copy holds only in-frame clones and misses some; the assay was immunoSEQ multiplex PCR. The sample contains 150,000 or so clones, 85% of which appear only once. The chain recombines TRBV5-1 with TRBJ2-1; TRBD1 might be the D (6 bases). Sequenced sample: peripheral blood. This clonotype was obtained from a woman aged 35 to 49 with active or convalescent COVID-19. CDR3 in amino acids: CASSAGTSGNEQFF. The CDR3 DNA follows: TGCGCCAGCAGCGCCGGGACAAGTGGGAATGAGCAGTTCTTC.